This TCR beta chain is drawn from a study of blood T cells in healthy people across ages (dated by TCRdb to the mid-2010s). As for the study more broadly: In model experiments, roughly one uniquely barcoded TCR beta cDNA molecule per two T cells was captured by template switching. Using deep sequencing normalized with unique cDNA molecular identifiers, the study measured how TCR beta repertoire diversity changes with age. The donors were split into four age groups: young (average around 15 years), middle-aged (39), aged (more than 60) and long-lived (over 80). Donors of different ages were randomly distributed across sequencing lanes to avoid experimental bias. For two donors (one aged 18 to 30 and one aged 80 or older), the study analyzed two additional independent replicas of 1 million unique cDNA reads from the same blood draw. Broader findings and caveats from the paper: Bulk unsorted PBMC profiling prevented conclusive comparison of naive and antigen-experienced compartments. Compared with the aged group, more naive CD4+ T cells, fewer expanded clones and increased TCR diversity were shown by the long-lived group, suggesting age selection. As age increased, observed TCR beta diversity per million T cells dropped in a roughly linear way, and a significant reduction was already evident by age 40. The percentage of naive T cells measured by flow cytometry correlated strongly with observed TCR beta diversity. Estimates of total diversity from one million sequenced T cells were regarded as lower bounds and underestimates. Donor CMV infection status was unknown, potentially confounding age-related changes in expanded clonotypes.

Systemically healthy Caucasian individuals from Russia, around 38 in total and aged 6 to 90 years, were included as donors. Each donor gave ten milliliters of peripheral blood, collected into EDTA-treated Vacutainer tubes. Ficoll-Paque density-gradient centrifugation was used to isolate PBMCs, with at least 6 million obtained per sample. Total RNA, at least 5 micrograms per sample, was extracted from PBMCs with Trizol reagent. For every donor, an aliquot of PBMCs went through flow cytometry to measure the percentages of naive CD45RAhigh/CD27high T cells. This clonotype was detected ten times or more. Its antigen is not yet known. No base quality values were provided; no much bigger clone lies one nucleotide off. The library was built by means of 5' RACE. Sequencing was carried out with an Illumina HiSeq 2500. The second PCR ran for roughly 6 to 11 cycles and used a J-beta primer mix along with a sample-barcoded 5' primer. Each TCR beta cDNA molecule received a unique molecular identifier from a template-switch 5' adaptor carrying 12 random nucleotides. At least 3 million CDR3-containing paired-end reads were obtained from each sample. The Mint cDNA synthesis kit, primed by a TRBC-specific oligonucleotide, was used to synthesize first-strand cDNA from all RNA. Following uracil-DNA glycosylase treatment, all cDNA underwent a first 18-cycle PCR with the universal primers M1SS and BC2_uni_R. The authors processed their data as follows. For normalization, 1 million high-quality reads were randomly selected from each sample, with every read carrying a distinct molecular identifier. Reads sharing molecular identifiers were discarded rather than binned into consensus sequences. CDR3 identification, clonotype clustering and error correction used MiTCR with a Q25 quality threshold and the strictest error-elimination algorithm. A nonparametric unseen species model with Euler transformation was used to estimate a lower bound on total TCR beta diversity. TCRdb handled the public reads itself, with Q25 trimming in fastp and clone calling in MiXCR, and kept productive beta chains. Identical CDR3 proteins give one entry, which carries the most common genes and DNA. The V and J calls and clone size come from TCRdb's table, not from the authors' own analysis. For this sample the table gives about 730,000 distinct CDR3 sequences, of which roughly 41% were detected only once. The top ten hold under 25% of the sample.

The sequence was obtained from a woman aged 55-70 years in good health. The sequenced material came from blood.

The CDR3 in this case is CASSPSGGPYNEQFF. DNA sequence: TGTGCCAGCAGTCCTAGCGGGGGACCCTACAATGAGCAGTTCTTC. The chain was built from TRBV3-1 and TRBJ2-1, with 10 central nucleotides matching TRBD2. The CDR3 measures 15 amino acids from cysteine to phenylalanine. Only CDR3 DNA is held: 45 bases, read in frame from base 1. V loses 6 bases at its end and J loses 2 bases; junction bases beyond the gene matches: 4. The germline V gene (reference sequence) supplies CDR1 LGHDT and CDR2 YNNKEL.